The source of this TCR beta chain is a study of T cells in Graves' hyperthyroidism and ophthalmopathy. In this sample, this clonotype turned up many times. Antigen: not known. The junction had 11 bases not matched to a gene; V was cut back by 4 bases and J by 7 bases. CDR1 and CDR2 from the germline V gene are GTSNPN and SVGIG (reference sequence). The CDR3 runs 15 residues. Amplification of TCR beta CDR3 regions used RNA as the template. In the first-round RT-PCR of the TCR CDR3, the HTBI primer set was used. TCRdb re-derived calls from the multiplex PCR reads in MiXCR, one entry per CDR3 protein. The sample has under 350,000 distinct CDR3 sequences, approximately 15% seen once. Overall study results and limits: Progression to ophthalmopathy was predicted a median of about six months early. Most thyroid-expanded clonotypes above 0.001 were also found in blood. Researchers report that a 13 V-J model separated ophthalmopathy from stable hyperthyroidism.

The source of this sequence is an older woman with Graves' ophthalmopathy. V and J are TRBV30 and TRBJ2-1; TRBD1 matches at 9 bases. Sequencing was carried out using blood. The DNA for the CDR3 is TGTGCCTGGACCCCGGGACAGGGCGGATGGAATGAGCAGTTCTTC. Protein sequence: CAWTPGQGGWNEQFF. The full variable domain, in which reference TRBV30 and TRBJ2-1 provide the parts outside the CDR3, is SQTIHQWPATLVQPVGSPLSLECTVEGTSNPNLYWYRQAAGRGLQLLFYSVGIGQISSEVPQNLSASRPQDRQFILSSKKLLLSDSGFYLCAWTPGQGGWNEQFFGPGTRLTVL.